This section outlines one TCR beta chain sequence together with its context. Germline CDR1 reads KGHSH; CDR2 reads LQKENI. The CDR3 covers 14 residues. V gave up 3 bases and J gave up 4 bases, with 9 bases separating them. TCRdb's table, derived via immunoSEQ multiplex PCR, lists solely in-frame clones and lacks some. The table records approximately 70,000 clones, more than 85% of them present only once. These data come from a study of blood T cell repertoires in COVID-19. Study in general: T cells, B-cell-depleted T cells, or PBMCs supplied cDNA or gDNA.

The sequence was obtained from a human donor with active COVID-19. The donor label of this sample is uncertain. The sample comprised peripheral blood. This chain uses TRBV18 with TRBJ2-2; perhaps TRBD2 as D (6 bases). DNA of the CDR3: TGTGCCAGCTCACCGACTAGGGCCACCGGGGAGCTGTTTTTT. This gives the protein CASSPTRATGELFF.